One sample yielded the 18 T cell receptor beta chains listed below, sequenced in a study of control samples from healthy donors and cancer patients. Only in-frame clones appear in the TCRdb table, and some are missing; sequencing was by immunoSEQ multiplex PCR. This sample yields 65,000 to 85,000 clones, of which 75% to 90% are seen a single time; approximately 9.4% belongs to the top ten. The sequenced material came from PBMCs. These receptors were taken from a woman aged 50 to 65 with colorectal cancer.

V gene TRBV7-9 combines with J gene TRBJ1-4, with 10 nucleotides matching TRBD1. CDR1 SEHNR and CDR2 FQNEAQ come from the germline V gene (reference sequence). The CDR3 runs to 14 residues. V gave up 5 bases and J gave up 7 bases; unmatched junction bases: 4. DNA of the CDR3: TGTGCCAGCAGCGTGACAGGGGGCCTTGAAAAACTGTTTTTT. Its translation: CASSVTGGLEKLFF. Filled out from reference TRBV7-9 and TRBJ1-4, the complete variable domain reads DTGVSQNPRHKITKRGQNVTFRCDPISEHNRLYWYRQTLGQGPEFLTYFQNEAQLEKSRLLSDRFSAERPKGSFSTLEIQRTEQGDSAMYLCASSVTGGLEKLFFGSGTQLSVL.

The chain recombines TRBV5-1 with TRBJ1-1; unclear D gene. Trimming removed 4 bases from V and 1 base from J, with 8 bases in between. The CDR3 sequence is 13 residues long. Germline V CDR1 and CDR2: SGHRS, YFSETQ. The CDR3 loop reads CASSQTPNTEAFF. CDR3 sequence (DNA): TGCGCCAGCAGCCAGACACCGAACACTGAAGCTTTCTTT.

This chain links TRBV19 with TRBJ2-3; the match to TRBD2 covers 9 bases. CDR3 length equals 16 residues. Looked up from germline, CDR1 is LNHDA and CDR2 is SQIVND (reference sequence). J was trimmed by 3 bases and V by 3 bases; bases with no gene match: 7. The DNA for the CDR3 is TGTGCCAGTAGTATTGGTAGCGGGGGCCTGACAGATACGCAGTATTTT. Its protein product is CASSIGSGGLTDTQYF. Full variable domain (remainder filled in from reference TRBV19 and TRBJ2-3): DGGITQSPKYLFRKEGQNVTLSCEQNLNHDAMYWYRQDPGQGLRLIYYSQIVNDFQKGDIAEGYSVSREKKESFPLTVTSAQKNPTAFYLCASSIGSGGLTDTQYFGPGTRLTVL.

The chain couples TRBV12-3 or TRBV12-4 to TRBJ1-1, with 9 bases fitting TRBD1. The V segment lost 5 bases and the J segment 10 bases; nucleotides outside the gene matches: 8. The CDR3 consists of 13 residues. Here the CDR3 reads CASSRGQGNGAFF. The CDR3 DNA reads TGTGCCAGCAGTAGGGGACAGGGAAATGGAGCTTTCTTT.

V gene TRBV27 combines with J gene TRBJ1-6; maybe TRBD1 (5 bases). This CDR3 comprises 15 residues. The V end lost 4 bases, the J end lost 3 bases, and 10 bases lay between the germline ends. The germline V gene has CDR1 MNHEY and CDR2 SMNVEV (reference sequence). CDR3 loop: CASSSDRIYNSPLHF. CDR3 nucleotide sequence: TGTGCCAGCAGTTCTGACAGAATCTATAATTCACCCCTCCACTTT.

A word on this clone: Mismatch with germline at one junction end may stem from a read error. The rearrangement joins TRBV3-1 (or the pseudogene TRBV3-2) to TRBJ1-3; a possible D gene is TRBD1 (5 bases). The CDR3 spans 15 residues. Germline V gives CDR1 LGHDT, CDR2 YNNKEL (reference sequence). In nucleotides, the CDR3 is TGTGCCGGCAGCCAAGTTAGGGACCAGAGGAACACCATATATTTT. Translating gives CAGSQVRDQRNTIYF.

This chain connects TRBV4-1 to TRBJ2-3; either TRBD1 or TRBD2 may supply D (5 bases each). V lost 4 bases and J 3 bases, leaving 17 bases between the germline ends. The CDR3 extends over 16 amino acids. Per germline, CDR1 MGHRA and CDR2 YSYEKL. The CDR3 region has the DNA TGCGCCAGCAGCCCGAATCCGGGACGGATAACAGATACGCAGTATTTT. It specifies CASSPNPGRITDTQYF.

The chain carries TRBV3-1 (or the pseudogene TRBV3-2) and TRBJ1-1; D perhaps matches TRBD1 (5 bases). The ends were cut back, 1 base at V and 1 base at J, with 7 bases in the middle. This CDR3 is built from 14 residues. Per the germline V gene, CDR1 is LGHDT and CDR2 is YNNKEL (reference sequence). In nucleotides, the CDR3 is TGTGCCAGCAGCCAAGGACAGCCGAACACTGAAGCTTTCTTT. Translated: CASSQGQPNTEAFF.

In its sample, this clone was seen once. The chain couples TRBV6-5 to TRBJ2-7; TRBD1 matches 8 bases. This CDR3 contains 13 residues. Germline V gives CDR1 MNHEY, CDR2 SVGAGI. J lost 7 bases, V lost 4 bases, and 6 bases had no gene match. As DNA, the CDR3 is TGTGCCAGCAGTTTTCGGACAGGGCGGGAGCAGTACGTC. As protein: CASSFRTGREQYV.

This chain links TRBV7-8 with TRBJ2-2; maybe TRBD1 (5 bases). V shed 0 bases and J shed 4 bases, with 18 bases lying between them. CDR3 length: 18 amino acids. Per the germline V gene, CDR1 is SGHVS and CDR2 is FQNEAQ. This CDR3 is CASSLARETVWGTGELFF. CDR3 sequence (DNA): TGTGCCAGCAGCTTAGCCCGAGAGACAGTCTGGGGCACCGGGGAGCTGTTTTTT.

This chain joins TRBV4-1 and TRBJ1-4; D remains ambiguous. V was trimmed by 2 bases and J by 0 bases, leaving 10 bases between them. The CDR3 has 16 amino acids. In germline, CDR1 is MGHRA, CDR2 YSYEKL. CDR3 loop: CASSQSTLATNEKLFF. DNA of the CDR3: TGCGCCAGCAGCCAAAGTACTCTAGCAACTAATGAAAAACTGTTTTTT.

This chain connects TRBV27 to TRBJ2-5, with 9 bases fitting TRBD1. CDR1 is MNHEY, CDR2 SMNVEV, per germline (reference sequence). The CDR3 contains 13 residues. The V segment lost 6 bases and the J segment 4 bases; nucleotides outside the gene matches: 3. The CDR3 DNA reads TGTGCCAGCAGACCGACAGGGGGAGAGACCCAGTACTTC. This codes for CASRPTGGETQYF.

The chain is built from TRBV7-9 and TRBJ2-3; D possibly corresponds to TRBD1 (6 bases). The CDR3 runs to 14 residues. The V and J ends lost 5 bases and 2 bases respectively, with 11 bases between them. CDR1 is SEHNR, CDR2 FQNEAQ, per germline (reference sequence). In DNA, the CDR3 is TGTGCCAGCAGCCCGTGGACAGTCACAGATACGCAGTATTTT. This translates into CASSPWTVTDTQYF.

The count of this clone is one. The sample contains more than one DNA sequence encoding this CDR3. The rearrangement links TRBV3-1 (or the pseudogene TRBV3-2) to TRBJ1-1, with D perhaps matching TRBD1 (6 bases). The CDR3 contains 16 residues. The germline CDR1 and CDR2 sequences are LGHDT and YNNKEL (reference sequence). The V end was cut by 2 bases, the J end by 5 bases, with 18 bases between. CDR3 amino acids: CASSQSGGVQGTEAFF. The CDR3 DNA is TGTGCCAGCAGCCAATCCGGGGGGGTTCAGGGGACTGAAGCTTTCTTT.

CDR3 region: CASSPTSGGDSGELFF. The CDR3 DNA is TGTGCCAGCAGCCCGACTAGCGGGGGGGACTCCGGGGAGCTGTTTTTT. The rearrangement links TRBV11-1 to TRBJ2-2; 14 positions agree with TRBD2. The germline V gene has CDR1 SGHAT and CDR2 FQDESV (reference sequence). The CDR3 totals 16 residues. V lost 5 bases to trimming and J lost 6 bases; unmatched junction nucleotides: 5.

The rearrangement joins TRBV19 to TRBJ1-5; TRBD1 is a possible D gene (5 bases). The CDR3 runs to 13 residues. Per germline, CDR1 LNHDA and CDR2 SQIVND (reference sequence). The germline V and J ends were trimmed by 7 bases and 0 bases, with 7 bases remaining between them. CDR3 coding DNA: TGTGCCAGTAAGGGGCGTAGCAATCAGCCCCAGCATTTT. Translating gives CASKGRSNQPQHF.

This clone was picked up one time. The chain is built from TRBV6-1 and TRBJ2-3; 12 bases match TRBD2. V was clipped by 2 bases and J by 5 bases; unmatched bases: 2. In germline, CDR1 is MNHNS, CDR2 SASEGT. The CDR3 runs to 15 residues. The CDR3 is CASSEQTSGGDTQYF. Written as DNA, the CDR3 is TGTGCCAGCAGTGAACAGACTAGCGGGGGAGATACGCAGTATTTT.

There are a few counts of this clone. The chain recombines TRBV6-5 with TRBJ2-2, with 11 nucleotides matching TRBD2. The CDR3 loop spans 15 amino acids. The ends lost 6 bases at V and 4 bases at J; junction bases unmatched: 4. Germline values: CDR1 MNHEY, CDR2 SVGAGI. The CDR3 here is CASSYGLAGTGELFF. CDR3 coding DNA: TGTGCCAGCAGCTACGGACTAGCGGGCACCGGGGAGCTGTTTTTT.